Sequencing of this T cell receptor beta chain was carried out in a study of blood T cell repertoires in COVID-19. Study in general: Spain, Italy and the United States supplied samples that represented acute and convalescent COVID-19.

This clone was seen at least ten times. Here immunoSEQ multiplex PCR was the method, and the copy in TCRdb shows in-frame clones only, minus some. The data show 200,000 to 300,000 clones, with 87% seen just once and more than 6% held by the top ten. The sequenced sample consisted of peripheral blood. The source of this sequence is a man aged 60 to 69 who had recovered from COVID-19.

The CDR3 reads CASSEWYITYEQYF. CDR3 nucleotide sequence: TGTGCCAGCAGTGAATGGTACATTACCTACGAGCAGTACTTC. This chain joins TRBV2 and TRBJ2-7, with D unclear. This CDR3 has 14 amino acids. V lost 2 bases and J lost 2, with 10 bases in between. Germline lookup yields CDR1 SNHLY and CDR2 FYNNEI.